The 29 T cell receptor beta chains below all came from one sample that was sequenced in a study of post-analysis software for immune sequencing data. Prepared libraries of TCR beta cDNA carried unique molecular identifiers. MiXCR, run by TCRdb on the PCR reads, gives a single entry per CDR3 protein. The table records some 500,000 distinct CDR3 sequences, roughly 45% of them present only once. Study-wide points: In patients, TRBV5-6, TRBV5-1 and TRBV20-1 belonged to four or five TRBV segments found more frequently than in controls.

Their recognized antigens are unknown. The source material was blood. Every receptor here comes from a girl under 18 with multiple sclerosis.

Concerning this clonotype itself: With only one base between it and a far larger clone, this is likely a read error. The chain is built from TRBV5-1 and TRBJ2-5; TRBD1 aligns across 10 bases. V trimming: 0 bases; J trimming: 11 bases; junction bases outside the gene matches: 7. The CDR3 extends over 14 amino acids. Germline CDR1 is SGHRS and CDR2 is YFSETQ. The CDR3 protein is CASSLGTGGYGQYF. The DNA for the CDR3 is TGCGCCAGCAGCTTGGGGACAGGGGGGTACGGGCAGTACTTC.

This clonotype was seen a handful of times. V is TRBV7-9 and J is TRBJ2-1; D remains unclear. V was cut by 3 bases and J by 8 bases, with 5 bases left in between. CDR3 length: 11 amino acids. Germline-derived CDR1 and CDR2 are SEHNR and FQNEAQ (reference sequence). CDR3 in amino acids: CASSFGHEQFF. As DNA, the CDR3 is TGTGCCAGCAGCTTTGGTCATGAGCAGTTCTTC. Filled out from reference TRBV7-9 and TRBJ2-1, the complete variable domain reads DTGVSQNPRHKITKRGQNVTFRCDPISEHNRLYWYRQTLGQGPEFLTYFQNEAQLEKSRLLSDRFSAERPKGSFSTLEIQRTEQGDSAMYLCASSFGHEQFFGPGTRLTVL.

This clonotype was observed a handful of times. The rearrangement links TRBV2 to TRBJ2-7, with 9 positions matching TRBD1. V lost 10 bases, J lost 1 base, and 5 bases stayed unmatched. The CDR3 is 13 amino acids. Germline CDR1 and CDR2: SNHLY and FYNNEI. CDR3 amino acids: CATKDRGSYEQYF. For the CDR3, the DNA is TGTGCCACTAAGGACAGGGGTTCCTACGAGCAGTACTTC.

The V and J genes are TRBV20-1 and TRBJ1-1; possibly TRBD1 for D (5 bases). Trimming cost V 0 bases and J 5 bases, with 10 bases left between them. The CDR3 runs 13 residues. Germline V CDR1 and CDR2: DFQATT, SNEGSKA (reference sequence). CDR3 in amino acids: CSARDQRGTEAFF. CDR3 sequence (DNA): TGCAGTGCTAGAGATCAAAGGGGTACTGAAGCTTTCTTT.

The chain is built from TRBV5-1 and TRBJ2-1; tentatively, D is TRBD2 (5 bases). This CDR3 has 15 amino acids. Germline V gene sequence: CDR1 SGHRS, CDR2 YFSETQ. Trimming cost V 0 bases and J 4 bases, with 11 bases left between them. The DNA of the CDR3 is TGCGCCAGCAGCTTGGAGGAAAAGCGGTACAATGAGCAGTTCTTC. Its translation: CASSLEEKRYNEQFF.

The V gene is TRBV28, the J gene TRBJ2-1, with TRBD1 matching 8 bases. This CDR3 contains 16 residues. Germline lookup yields CDR1 MDHEN and CDR2 SYDVKM. The V and J ends lost 1 base and 7 bases, in that order; junction bases with no gene match: 9. The CDR3 loop reads CASSLSGTGSINEQFF. The CDR3 region has the DNA TGTGCCAGCAGTTTATCCGGGACAGGTAGTATAAATGAGCAGTTCTTC.

The CDR3 loop reads CAIGSGTRRSDEQFF. CDR3 DNA sequence: TGTGCCATCGGTTCCGGGACTAGAAGATCCGATGAGCAGTTCTTC. This chain links TRBV10-3 with TRBJ2-1; 8 bases map to TRBD2. CDR1 is ENHRY, CDR2 SYGVKD, per germline. The V and J ends lost 8 bases and 8 bases, in that order; junction bases with no gene match: 14. This CDR3 contains 15 residues.

This clonotype came up a few times. The chain combines TRBV29-1 with TRBJ2-7, with a tentative D call TRBD2 (6 bases). Germline CDR1 and CDR2: SQVTM and ANQGSEA. V shed 7 bases and J shed 2 bases, with 15 bases lying between them. This CDR3 is 13 amino acids long. CDR3 bases: TGCAGCGCGGGGGACGGTGCACCCTACGAGCAGTACTTC. It codes for CSAGDGAPYEQYF.

The V call is TRBV10-3, the J call TRBJ1-1; TRBD1 aligns across 9 bases. With V trimmed by 3 bases and J by 4 bases, 6 bases remained unmatched. CDR1 and CDR2 (germline): ENHRY, SYGVKD. The CDR3 contains 15 residues. CDR3 in DNA: TGTGCCATCAGTGAAATGGGACAGGGATCCACTGAAGCTTTCTTT. Translation: CAISEMGQGSTEAFF.

The chain carries TRBV12-3 or TRBV12-4 and TRBJ2-1, with 8 bases that match TRBD1. The CDR3 has 16 amino acids. The V and J ends lost 7 bases and 4 bases, in that order; junction bases with no gene match: 12. The CDR3 DNA follows: TGTGCCAGCACCCCAACTGGGGGGACAGGTTACAATGAGCAGTTCTTC. It encodes CASTPTGGTGYNEQFF.

The V and J genes are TRBV5-1 and TRBJ2-1; the D gene could be TRBD1 or TRBD2 (5 bases each). CDR3 length equals 15 residues. V gave up 4 bases and J gave up 2 bases, with 13 bases separating them. Germline-derived CDR1 and CDR2 are SGHRS and YFSETQ. The CDR3: CASSDRDVPYNEQFF. In nucleotides, the CDR3 is TGCGCCAGCAGCGACCGGGACGTACCCTACAATGAGCAGTTCTTC.

This clonotype was observed a handful of times. CDR3 residues: CASSTGTAREYF. The DNA of the CDR3 is TGTGCCAGCTCAACAGGGACGGCAAGGGAGTACTTC. This chain joins TRBV6-2 or TRBV6-3 and TRBJ2-5, with a weak D call TRBD1 (6 bases). Deletions cut 8 bases from V and 12 bases from J, with 19 bases between. This CDR3 comprises 12 residues. CDR1 is MNHEY and CDR2 is SVGEGT in the germline V gene.

This clonotype was counted between two and nine times. The V call is TRBV27, the J call TRBJ2-1; 10 bases are a match to TRBD1. This CDR3 is built from 17 residues. With V trimmed by 6 bases and J by 6 bases, 14 bases remained unmatched. The germline CDR1 and CDR2 sequences are MNHEY and SMNVEV (reference sequence). The CDR3 sequence: CASSQPLGTGVANEQFF. CDR3 DNA: TGTGCCAGCAGCCAGCCCCTGGGGACAGGGGTGGCCAATGAGCAGTTCTTC.

Remarks on this clonotype: The junction departs from germline at one end; a sequencing error may be responsible. The CDR3, as DNA: TGCGCCAGCAGCCAAGATTTTAACGATGGCTACACCTTC. Its translation: CASSQDFNDGYTF. The gene calls are TRBV4-3 and TRBJ1-2; D not resolved. CDR1 LGHNA and CDR2 YSLEER come from the germline V gene. The CDR3 has 13 amino acids.

The CDR3 loop reads CSARDIPQGSNGYTF. The CDR3 DNA is TGCAGTGCTAGAGATATACCGCAGGGTAGCAATGGCTACACCTTC. The chain combines TRBV20-1 with TRBJ1-2; a weak D match, TRBD1 (5 bases). V gave up 0 bases and J gave up 6 bases, with 17 bases separating them. Per the germline V gene, CDR1 is DFQATT and CDR2 is SNEGSKA (reference sequence). This CDR3 spans 15 amino acids.

This chain uses TRBV12-3 or TRBV12-4 with TRBJ1-2; a weak D match, TRBD1 (5 bases). CDR3 length equals 12 residues. The V end was cut by 5 bases, the J end by 4 bases, with 8 bases between. The CDR3 spells CASSPGAYGYTF. The CDR3 region has the DNA TGTGCCAGCAGTCCCGGGGCCTATGGCTACACCTTC.

V usage is TRBV12-3 or TRBV12-4 and J usage is TRBJ2-7, with D possibly matching TRBD1 (5 bases). V was shortened by 3 bases and J by 0 bases, with 15 bases between the two germline ends. This CDR3 has 16 residues. For the CDR3, the DNA is TGTGCCAGCAGTTTCTTACGGACAATCGTCTCCTACGAGCAGTACTTC. Translation: CASSFLRTIVSYEQYF.

CDR3 DNA: TGTGCCAGCAGCCTAGACAGGGCCGGACCCTACGAGCAGTACTTC. Protein product: CASSLDRAGPYEQYF. The chain is built from TRBV4-2 and TRBJ2-7; 7 nucleotides agree with TRBD1. Germline trimming cut 4 bases from V and 2 bases from J; bases unmatched to any gene: 8. CDR3 length: 15 amino acids. The germline gives CDR1 LGHNA, CDR2 YNFKEQ.

This rearrangement joins TRBV9 to TRBJ2-1; the match to TRBD2 covers 13 bases. The germline V gene has CDR1 SGDLS and CDR2 YYNGEE. There are 15 residues in the CDR3. With V trimmed by 3 bases and J by 9 bases, 6 bases remained unmatched. CDR3 protein: CASSERLAGGLEQFF. CDR3 in DNA: TGTGCCAGCAGCGAGCGACTAGCGGGAGGTCTTGAGCAGTTCTTC.

The CDR3 reads CASSPGRRDGNTEAFF. The CDR3 bases are TGCGCCAGCAGCCCAGGTAGGAGGGACGGGAACACTGAAGCTTTCTTT. The chain employs TRBV4-1 and TRBJ1-1, with a tentative D call TRBD1 (5 bases). This CDR3 is 16 amino acids long. Germline CDR1 reads MGHRA; CDR2 reads YSYEKL. The V and J ends lost 4 bases and 1 base respectively, with 16 bases between them.

This sequence joins TRBV20-1 and TRBJ2-4; 9 bases agree with TRBD1. Germline V gene lookup returns CDR1 DFQATT and CDR2 SNEGSKA (reference sequence). The trim removed 7 bases at V and 12 bases at J, leaving 19 bases unmatched. This CDR3 contains 15 residues. This CDR3 is CSGTIGTGFAHNQYF. As DNA, the CDR3 is TGCAGTGGCACGATCGGGACAGGGTTTGCACATAATCAGTACTTC.

The chain combines TRBV10-3 with TRBJ2-5; D unresolved. Germline V gene sequence: CDR1 ENHRY, CDR2 SYGVKD. V was clipped by 4 bases and J by 4 bases, with 4 bases between them. The CDR3 length is 11 residues. CDR3 DNA: TGTGCCATCAGTGTCGGAGAGACCCAGTACTTC. Translated: CAISVGETQYF.

This clonotype was observed a few times. V gene TRBV12-3 or TRBV12-4 combines with J gene TRBJ1-4; possibly TRBD1 for D (5 bases). The germline V and J ends were trimmed by 6 bases and 7 bases, with 15 bases remaining between them. The CDR3 sequence is 14 residues long. The CDR3 is CASSQVRGGEKLFF. In nucleotides, the CDR3 is TGTGCCAGCAGCCAAGTGAGGGGAGGTGAAAAACTGTTTTTT.

The rearrangement uses TRBV5-1 and TRBJ1-4; D is uncertain. The germline V gene encodes CDR1 SGHRS and CDR2 YFSETQ. The CDR3 has 16 residues. The V end lost 4 bases, the J end lost 2 bases, and 15 bases lay between the germline ends. The CDR3 region has the DNA TGCGCCAGCAGCCCCCCGACTGGGAGGACTAATGAAAAACTGTTTTTT. This encodes CASSPPTGRTNEKLFF.

The genes are TRBV4-3 and TRBJ2-4, with a tentative D call TRBD2 (5 bases). The J call is doubtful: the DNA matches TRBJ2-7 better. The CDR3 contains 15 residues. CDR1 and CDR2 (germline): LGHNA, YSLEER. In DNA, the CDR3 is TGCGCCAGCAGCCCCCAAGGTGGGAGTGGCTACGAGCAGTACTTC. Its translation is CASSPQGGSGYEQYF.

This chain joins TRBV7-2 and TRBJ1-2, with 9 bases matching TRBD1. Trimming took 5 bases from V and 8 from J; bases not matched to a gene: 9. CDR1 and CDR2 (germline): SGHTA, FQGNSA. This CDR3 is 14 amino acids long. The CDR3 region is CASSPGTGRDGYTF. CDR3 coding DNA: TGTGCCAGCAGCCCGGGGACAGGGAGAGACGGCTACACCTTC.

This clonotype appeared a few times. V usage is TRBV7-6 and J usage is TRBJ1-4, with D unclear. The CDR3 consists of 15 residues. CDR1 and CDR2 from the germline V gene are SGHVS and FNYEAQ. V shed 1 base and J shed 8 bases, with 14 bases lying between them. The chain's CDR3 is CASSLGADQVEKLFF. Written as DNA, the CDR3 is TGTGCCAGCAGCTTAGGGGCAGATCAGGTCGAAAAACTGTTTTTT.

This clonotype was counted only a few times. V gene TRBV27 combines with J gene TRBJ1-2; possibly TRBD1 for D (6 bases). With 8 bases removed from V and 4 bases from J, the gap between germline ends came to 17 bases. CDR3 size: 14 residues. Germline lookup yields CDR1 MNHEY and CDR2 SMNVEV (reference sequence). The CDR3 loop reads CASSPGGAGYGYTF. The CDR3 bases are TGTGCCAGCTCCCCCGGGGGGGCAGGCTATGGCTACACCTTC.

Turning to this clonotype: A junction boundary mismatches the germline segment, possibly from a read error. This sequence joins TRBV20-1 and TRBJ2-5; 8 nucleotides match TRBD2. The CDR3 has 15 amino acids. Germline lookup yields CDR1 DFQATT and CDR2 SNEGSKA (reference sequence). The DNA of the CDR3 is TGCCGTGCTAAAACCTTGCGGGAGGCGAAGGAGACCCAGTACTTC. It is translated as CRAKTLREAKETQYF.